A single sample is the source of the 25 T cell receptor beta chains below, sequenced in a study of long-term antiretroviral therapy in people with HIV. Survey-level resolution applied to immunoSEQ assay v3.0. Using immunoSEQ multiplex PCR, the repertoire was profiled, and TCRdb retains in-frame clones only, with some absent. Of 39,000 or so clones in the sample, over 70% are singletons; the top ten hold around 6.1%. The specimen was unsorted PBMCs, collected 0.6 years after starting antiretroviral therapy. The source of these receptors is a man between 18 and 29 years old with HIV.

The gene calls are TRBV19 and TRBJ2-3, with D maybe TRBD2 (5 bases). CDR3 length: 12 residues. V lost 4 bases, J lost 4 bases, and 6 bases lay in between. Germline assignment: CDR1 LNHDA and CDR2 SQIVND (reference sequence). Here the CDR3 DNA reads TGTGCCAGTAGTAAACTAGCAGATACGCAGTATTTT. It codes for CASSKLADTQYF.

The V and J genes are TRBV2 and TRBJ1-5; TRBD1 might be the D (5 bases). V lost 7 bases, J lost 1 base, and 8 bases lay in between. This CDR3 spans 13 amino acids. The germline V gene has CDR1 SNHLY and CDR2 FYNNEI. The CDR3: CASKRQSNQPQHF. The CDR3 DNA is TGTGCCAGCAAACGACAGAGCAATCAGCCCCAGCATTTT. Complete variable domain (other parts from reference TRBV2 and TRBJ1-5): EPEVTQTPSHQVTQMGQEVILRCVPISNHLYFYWYRQILGQKVEFLVSFYNNEISEKSEIFDDQFSVERPDGSNFTLKIRSTKLEDSAMYFCASKRQSNQPQHFGDGTRLSIL.

This chain connects TRBV28 to TRBJ2-7; 9 nucleotides agree with TRBD1. Germline assignment: CDR1 MDHEN and CDR2 SYDVKM. J gave up 6 bases and V 6 bases, and 27 bases lay outside the gene matches. The CDR3 length is 20 residues. The CDR3 DNA reads as TGTGCCAGCAGCCGCCGCCGGGACAGGGTTGCGAGGAACCCGATCGGCGAGCAGTACTTC. This sequence encodes CASSRRRDRVARNPIGEQYF.

The chain carries TRBV4-1 and TRBJ2-1; D not certain. V shed 3 bases and J shed 7 bases, with 7 bases lying between them. The CDR3 length is 12 residues. Looked up from germline, CDR1 is MGHRA and CDR2 is YSYEKL. The CDR3 reads CASSHSMNEQFF. CDR3 nucleotides: TGCGCCAGCAGCCACAGTATGAATGAGCAGTTCTTC.

The V call is TRBV6-5, the J call TRBJ1-5; D unclear. The V gene lost 6 bases and the J gene lost 0 bases, with 6 bases spanning the gap. The CDR3 extends over 13 amino acids. Germline CDR1 MNHEY, CDR2 SVGAGI. The DNA of the CDR3 is TGTGCCAGCAGACCCTATAGCAATCAGCCCCAGCATTTT. It specifies CASRPYSNQPQHF.

The chain combines TRBV28 with TRBJ2-1; 8 bases align to TRBD2. The CDR3 runs 15 residues. From germline, CDR1 is MDHEN and CDR2 SYDVKM. V trimming: 6 bases; J trimming: 0 bases; junction bases outside the gene matches: 4. CDR3 coding DNA: TGTGCCAGCAGACCCGGGACTAGCTCCTACAATGAGCAGTTCTTC. Protein product: CASRPGTSSYNEQFF.

In DNA, the CDR3 is TGTGCCAGCAGTTATGGTTTTGGCGATGAGCAGTTCTTC. Encoded protein: CASSYGFGDEQFF. V gene TRBV6-6 combines with J gene TRBJ2-1; no reliable D call. The CDR3 has 13 amino acids. Trimming stripped 3 bases from V and 8 bases from J, with 11 bases between. Germline CDR1 is MNHNY and CDR2 is SVGAGI (reference sequence).

The V gene is TRBV19, the J gene TRBJ2-6; the D gene is possibly TRBD2 (6 bases). The V and J ends lost 8 bases and 1 base respectively, with 9 bases between them. Germline CDR1 is LNHDA and CDR2 is SQIVND (reference sequence). This CDR3 comprises 14 residues. DNA of the CDR3: TGTGCCAGTCACCGGGGGTCTGGGGCCAACGTCCTGACTTTC. It is translated as CASHRGSGANVLTF.

V usage is TRBV2 and J usage is TRBJ2-6; D is tentatively TRBD1 or TRBD2 (5 bases each). V lost 5 bases and J 0 bases, leaving 17 bases between the germline ends. The CDR3 is 18 residues long. Germline V gene data show CDR1 as SNHLY and CDR2 as FYNNEI. CDR3 loop: CASSQYRDANSGANVLTF. The CDR3 DNA reads as TGTGCCAGCAGTCAATACCGGGACGCCAACTCTGGGGCCAACGTCCTGACTTTC.

This clone was seen a handful of times. The genes are TRBV2 and TRBJ1-5; D unresolved. There are 14 residues in the CDR3. Trimming stripped 6 bases from V and 4 bases from J, with 13 bases between. Germline V gene lookup returns CDR1 SNHLY and CDR2 FYNNEI. The CDR3 DNA is TGTGCCAGCAGCGGACGGAAAGGGAATCAGCCCCAGCATTTT. This encodes CASSGRKGNQPQHF.

This chain links TRBV15 with TRBJ2-7, with a possible D match to TRBD1 (6 bases). V was cut by 3 bases and J by 12 bases, with 15 bases left in between. Looked up from germline, CDR1 is LNHNV and CDR2 is YYDKDF (reference sequence). The CDR3 loop spans 12 amino acids. The CDR3 coding sequence is TGTGCCACCAGCAGGGGACATATATCTCGGTACTTC. It specifies CATSRGHISRYF.

The V call is TRBV18, the J call TRBJ2-2; D is perhaps TRBD2 (6 bases). The V gene lost 3 bases and the J gene lost 4 bases, with 12 bases spanning the gap. The CDR3 contains 15 residues. Germline lookup yields CDR1 KGHSH and CDR2 LQKENI. DNA of the CDR3: TGTGCCAGCTCACCCGGCCTAGCGCGCACCGGGGAGCTGTTTTTT. Translated: CASSPGLARTGELFF.

This rearrangement joins TRBV7-3 to TRBJ2-3, with 8 bases fitting TRBD1. The CDR3 totals 16 residues. Germline-derived CDR1 and CDR2 are SGHTA and FQGTGA. V shed 1 base, J shed 3 bases, and the junction held 6 bases outside the gene matches. The CDR3 nucleotides are TGTGCCAGCAGCTTAAATCAGGGGGCGGGAACAGATACGCAGTATTTT. Protein: CASSLNQGAGTDTQYF. The full variable domain, in which reference TRBV7-3 and TRBJ2-3 provide the parts outside the CDR3, is GAGVSQTPSNKVTEKGKYVELRCDPISGHTALYWYRQSLGQGPEFLIYFQGTGAADDSGLPNDRFFAVRPEGSVSTLKIQRTERGDSAVYLCASSLNQGAGTDTQYFGPGTRLTVL.

This clone has only a few counts. V usage is TRBV27 and J usage is TRBJ2-7; D gene unclear. Germline CDR1 and CDR2: MNHEY and SMNVEV (reference sequence). The CDR3 covers 13 residues. Trimming removed 5 bases at V and 2 bases at J, with 10 bases between. This chain's CDR3 is CASSLTDAYEQYF. In DNA form, the CDR3 reads TGTGCCAGCAGTCTCACAGATGCCTACGAGCAGTACTTC.

The DNA of the CDR3 is TGCGCCAGCAGCTCCAAGACAGGGTTCACTGAAGCTTTCTTT. Translated, it gives CASSSKTGFTEAFF. The rearrangement links TRBV5-1 to TRBJ1-1; 7 nucleotides line up with TRBD1. This CDR3 region has 14 residues. Germline assignment: CDR1 SGHRS and CDR2 YFSETQ. V shed 3 bases and J 4 bases; nucleotides not matched to a gene: 6.

The rearrangement joins TRBV5-6 to TRBJ2-7; either TRBD1 or TRBD2 may fit D (6 bases each). The CDR3 runs 14 residues. The germline V gene has CDR1 SGHDT and CDR2 YYEEEE. Trimming cost V 4 bases and J 7 bases, with 18 bases left between them. Here the CDR3 DNA reads TGTGCCAGCAGCCGAAGGGGGGCAGGCGGGGAGCAGTACTTC. It codes for CASSRRGAGGEQYF.

The chain carries TRBV5-6 and TRBJ2-6; D gene uncertain. V was cut by 4 bases and J by 2 bases, with 19 bases left in between. CDR3 length: 18 amino acids. From germline, CDR1 is SGHDT and CDR2 YYEEEE. The CDR3 sequence: CASSRITVIWAGANVLTF. CDR3 in DNA: TGTGCCAGCAGCCGAATAACAGTCATCTGGGCTGGGGCCAACGTCCTGACTTTC.

J is TRBJ2-1 and V is TRBV14; 11 positions agree with TRBD2. V lost 7 bases and J lost 0; bases outside the gene matches: 5. The CDR3 spans 16 residues. Germline V gene lookup returns CDR1 SGHDN and CDR2 FVKESK. This chain's CDR3 is CASTQTSGVSYNEQFF. The CDR3 coding sequence is TGTGCCAGCACCCAGACTAGCGGGGTCTCCTACAATGAGCAGTTCTTC. The full variable domain, in which reference TRBV14 and TRBJ2-1 provide the parts outside the CDR3, is EAGVTQFPSHSVIEKGQTVTLRCDPISGHDNLYWYRRVMGKEIKFLLHFVKESKQDESGMPNNRFLAERTGGTYSTLKVQPAELEDSGVYFCASTQTSGVSYNEQFFGPGTRLTVL.

The J gene is TRBJ2-5, the V gene TRBV11-2; 10 bases agree with TRBD1. V trimming: 1 base; J trimming: 2 bases; junction bases outside the gene matches: 4. Germline loops: CDR1 SGHAT, CDR2 FQNNGV. The CDR3 runs to 16 residues. The CDR3 sequence is CASSLGTGGGQETQYF. CDR3 DNA sequence: TGTGCCAGCAGCTTAGGGACAGGGGGAGGGCAAGAGACCCAGTACTTC.

The V and J genes are TRBV7-2 and TRBJ2-1; 14 nucleotides match TRBD2. J was trimmed by 7 bases and V by 5 bases; bases with no gene match: 7. Germline CDR1 and CDR2: SGHTA and FQGNSA. The length of the CDR3 is 16 residues. The DNA for the CDR3 is TGTGCCAGCAGCCTGGTAGGGACTAGCGGGGGAAATGAGCAGTTCTTC. Its protein is CASSLVGTSGGNEQFF. The full variable domain, rest sourced from reference TRBV7-2 and TRBJ2-1, is GAGVSQSPSNKVTEKGKDVELRCDPISGHTALYWYRQSLGQGLEFLIYFQGNSAPDKSGLPSDRFSAERTGGSVSTLTIQRTQQEDSAVYLCASSLVGTSGGNEQFFGPGTRLTVL.

This chain joins TRBV30 and TRBJ2-7, with 7 bases aligning to TRBD1. Germline values: CDR1 GTSNPN, CDR2 SVGIG (reference sequence). The CDR3 is 13 residues long. The trim removed 6 bases at V and 2 bases at J, leaving 7 bases unmatched. The CDR3 sequence is CACEGTATYEQYF. The CDR3 coding sequence is TGTGCCTGTGAGGGGACAGCAACCTACGAGCAGTACTTC. The entire variable domain, with the rest obtained from reference TRBV30 and TRBJ2-7, is as follows: SQTIHQWPATLVQPVGSPLSLECTVEGTSNPNLYWYRQAAGRGLQLLFYSVGIGQISSEVPQNLSASRPQDRQFILSSKKLLLSDSGFYLCACEGTATYEQYFGPGTRLTVT.

V usage is TRBV29-1 and J usage is TRBJ2-1; TRBD1 is a possible D gene (5 bases). With 8 bases removed from V and 7 bases from J, the gap between germline ends came to 21 bases. CDR1 is SQVTM, CDR2 ANQGSEA, per germline. This CDR3 has 14 amino acids. The CDR3 protein is CSFRGQGLGNEQFF. CDR3 nucleotides: TGCAGCTTCCGCGGCCAGGGTCTAGGAAATGAGCAGTTCTTC.

CDR3 region: CAWSVRWAPNQPQHF. The CDR3 coding sequence is TGTGCCTGGAGTGTACGTTGGGCACCCAATCAGCCCCAGCATTTT. The rearrangement links TRBV30 to TRBJ1-5; D remains unclear. This CDR3 is built from 15 residues. V dropped 0 bases and J dropped 3 bases, with 12 bases sitting between them. Germline CDR1 reads GTSNPN; CDR2 reads SVGIG (reference sequence). The full variable domain, completed using reference TRBV30 and TRBJ1-5, is SQTIHQWPATLVQPVGSPLSLECTVEGTSNPNLYWYRQAAGRGLQLLFYSVGIGQISSEVPQNLSASRPQDRQFILSSKKLLLSDSGFYLCAWSVRWAPNQPQHFGDGTRLSIL.

The chain employs TRBV18 and TRBJ2-5, with D possibly being TRBD1 or TRBD2 (5 bases each). The CDR3 sequence is 15 residues long. Trimming stripped 5 bases from V and 5 bases from J, with 18 bases between. The germline gives CDR1 KGHSH, CDR2 LQKENI. Here the CDR3 DNA reads TGTGCCAGCTCAACGGGGACGGATTACCGGGAGACCCAGTACTTC. Protein sequence: CASSTGTDYRETQYF. The whole variable domain, remainder taken from reference TRBV18 and TRBJ2-5, is NAGVMQNPRHLVRRRGQEARLRCSPMKGHSHVYWYRQLPEEGLKFMVYLQKENIIDESGMPKERFSAEFPKEGPSILRIQQVVRGDSAAYFCASSTGTDYRETQYFGPGTRLLVL.

In DNA form, the CDR3 reads TGTGCCAGCAGGGACAGGCTGAACACTGAAGCTTTCTTT. It translates to CASRDRLNTEAFF. The chain employs TRBV5-8 and TRBJ1-1; 7 bases are a match to TRBD1. This CDR3 comprises 13 residues. Losses at the gene ends were 5 bases for V and 0 bases for J; bases not matched to a gene: 1. The germline CDR1 and CDR2 sequences are SGHTS and YDEGEE.